This T cell receptor (beta chain) is drawn from a study of CD8+CD57+ T cells in acquired aplastic anemia. Researchers used genomic DNA as the template to profile TCR beta VDJ and CDR3. MiXCR, run by TCRdb on the reads, gives a single entry per CDR3 protein. The sample consists of roughly 170,000 distinct CDR3 sequences, approximately 48% of them appearing once. Notes on the study in general: Between patients and controls, approximately 29 CD8+ CDR3 sequences were found in common.

This clonotype turned up a few times. Its antigen is still unknown. The patients chosen for sequencing had shown expansion of CD8+CD57+ cells (detected by flow cytometry). Among the patients, all had severe acquired aplastic anemia. No patient had been given any therapy when blood was sampled. The CDR3 is 16 amino acids. The germline V gene encodes CDR1 DFQATT and CDR2 SNEGSKA (reference sequence). Trimming took off 3 bases at V and 10 bases at J, with 22 bases between the two ends. The J gene is TRBJ1-6, the V gene TRBV20-1; possibly TRBD1 for D (6 bases). The clonotype was recovered from a human donor with aplastic anemia. Sequenced: sorted CD4+, CD8+, or CD8+CD57+ T cells (not recorded which) from PBMCs. CDR3 in amino acids: CSASAMLQGGVSPLHF. CDR3 DNA sequence: TGCAGTGCTAGTGCGATGCTACAGGGAGGAGTCTCACCCCTCCACTTT.